This T cell receptor beta chain came from a study of blood T cell repertoires in COVID-19. Across the whole study: Material from acute and convalescent COVID-19 was sourced from the United States, Italy and Spain. Nucleic acid was either cDNA or gDNA, and it came from T cells, B-cell-depleted T cells, or PBMCs.

Per the original data handling: Nucleated cell counts were estimated from reference gene primer amplification. Some clones are missing from TCRdb's copy, which holds only in-frame ones; the method was immunoSEQ multiplex PCR. V, J and clone size reflect that table, while D and trimming were determined from the DNA. Of more than 200,000 clones listed, about four fifths are singletons. J gave up 5 bases and V 6 bases, and 6 bases lay outside the gene matches. Looked up from germline, CDR1 is SNHLY and CDR2 is FYNNEI. The CDR3 contains 15 residues. The chain combines TRBV2 with TRBJ2-1, with TRBD2 identical over 11 bases. The specimen sequenced was peripheral blood. The sequence was obtained from a woman aged 40-49 years with active or convalescent COVID-19. The CDR3 protein is CASSPSSGGHNEQFF. The DNA for the CDR3 is TGTGCCAGCAGCCCCTCTAGCGGGGGGCACAATGAGCAGTTCTTC.